The source of this T cell receptor (beta chain) is a study of blood T cell repertoires in COVID-19. Whole-study context: From the United States, Italy and Spain came samples of acute and convalescent COVID-19. PBMCs, B-cell-depleted T cells, or T cells were the source of the cDNA or gDNA that made up the material.

As handled by the study authors: From reference gene primer amplification, estimates of nucleated cell counts were derived. Sequenced by immunoSEQ multiplex PCR; TCRdb stores in-frame clones only, minus some. The V and J calls and clone size were taken over from that table, and D and trimming were inferred from the DNA. The sample has 300,000 to 400,000 clones; roughly nine tenths are singletons. This CDR3 contains 13 residues. With 0 bases removed from V and 3 bases from J, the gap between germline ends came to 6 bases. Germline CDR1 SGHNT, CDR2 YENEEA. Participants' reported clinical history set cohort assignment.

The sample was PBMCs or T cells enriched from blood (not recorded which). The chain recombines TRBV11-3 with TRBJ2-7; no clear D. The receptor was derived from a man aged 55 to 70 who had recovered from COVID-19. The DNA of the CDR3 is TGTGCCAGCAGCTTAGATCGGAGCTACGAGCAGTACTTC. Protein product: CASSLDRSYEQYF.